Following are 20 T cell receptor beta chains from one sample sequenced in a study of control samples from healthy donors and cancer patients. Clones were sequenced by immunoSEQ multiplex PCR, and TCRdb holds only the in-frame ones, with some missing. The data hold over 150,000 clones, with 94% observed a single time. Specimen: blood. These receptors were obtained from a woman between 18 and 29 years old in good health.

The V gene is TRBV7-2, the J gene TRBJ2-2, with a possible D match to TRBD2 (5 bases). Trimming left V 5 bases short and J 3 bases short, with 16 bases between. Germline loops: CDR1 SGHTA, CDR2 FQGNSA. The CDR3 length is 16 residues. DNA of the CDR3: TGTGCCAGCAGCCCCCGGACTCCCTCCTACACCGGGGAGCTGTTTTTT. Protein product: CASSPRTPSYTGELFF.

This clone has only one observation. The chain joins TRBV7-9 to TRBJ2-2; the D is unclear. The CDR3 is 14 residues long. Germline lookup yields CDR1 SEHNR and CDR2 FQNEAQ (reference sequence). V lost 7 bases to trimming and J lost 0 bases, with 9 bases between them. CDR3 loop: CASIIQTNTGELFF. CDR3 DNA sequence: TGTGCCAGCATCATTCAGACGAACACCGGGGAGCTGTTTTTT.

The sample holds one count of this clone. The V and J genes are TRBV5-1 and TRBJ2-4; TRBD2 matches 14 bases. V gave up 3 bases and J gave up 3 bases; unmatched junction bases: 8. The CDR3 has 18 amino acids. Germline V gene data show CDR1 as SGHRS and CDR2 as YFSETQ. The CDR3 is CASSSTSGRAGGKNIQYF. The CDR3 nucleotides read TGCGCCAGCAGCTCGACTAGCGGGAGGGCCGGAGGCAAAAACATTCAGTACTTC. Full variable domain (remainder filled in from reference TRBV5-1 and TRBJ2-4): KAGVTQTPRYLIKTRGQQVTLSCSPISGHRSVSWYQQTPGQGLQFLFEYFSETQRNKGNFPGRFSGRQFSNSRSEMNVSTLELGDSALYLCASSSTSGRAGGKNIQYFGAGTRLSVL.

The chain recombines TRBV19 with TRBJ1-5, with TRBD1 matching 9 bases. The CDR3 covers 16 residues. The trim removed 0 bases at V and 1 base at J, leaving 1 base unmatched. Germline assignment: CDR1 LNHDA and CDR2 SQIVND (reference sequence). The CDR3 coding sequence is TGTGCCAGTAGTATAGAGGACAGGGGAAGCAATCAGCCCCAGCATTTT. Translating it yields CASSIEDRGSNQPQHF.

The J gene is TRBJ2-1, the V gene TRBV5-1; 11 bases are shared with TRBD2. Trimming at V came to 0 bases and at J to 5 bases, leaving 4 bases not matched to a gene. There are 16 residues in the CDR3. Per the germline V gene, CDR1 is SGHRS and CDR2 is YFSETQ. CDR3 nucleotides: TGCGCCAGCAGCTTGGTTGGGACTAGCGGCCACAATGAGCAGTTCTTC. Translation gives CASSLVGTSGHNEQFF.

This chain connects TRBV2 to TRBJ1-5, with D uncertain. There are 15 residues in the CDR3. The ends were cut back, 3 bases at V and 1 base at J, with 10 bases in the middle. CDR1 is SNHLY and CDR2 is FYNNEI in the germline V gene. CDR3 sequence: CASSEYVGSNQPQHF. For the CDR3, the DNA is TGTGCCAGCAGTGAGTACGTGGGCAGCAATCAGCCCCAGCATTTT.

This chain connects TRBV12-2 to TRBJ1-2. TRBV12-2 is given as a pseudogene. The CDR3 extends over 14 amino acids. The CDR3 sequence is CASRLGPGGSGYTF. The CDR3 nucleotides read TGTGCAAGTCGCTTAGGACCTGGAGGATCTGGCTACACCTTC.

The V gene is TRBV28, the J gene TRBJ2-7, with D possibly being TRBD1 (6 bases). CDR3 length: 14 amino acids. The V and J ends lost 7 bases and 3 bases respectively, with 16 bases between them. CDR1 is MDHEN, CDR2 SYDVKM, per germline. CDR3 sequence (DNA): TGTGCCAGCAATTCAGGGGTCACCCTCTACGAGCAGTACTTC. It translates to CASNSGVTLYEQYF.

The CDR3 spells CASSLAGSWGYTF. The CDR3 DNA is TGTGCCAGCAGCTTGGCAGGCAGCTGGGGCTACACCTTC. The chain is built from TRBV7-2 and TRBJ1-2; D uncertain. CDR1 and CDR2 from the germline V gene are SGHTA and FQGNSA. The V gene lost 3 bases and the J gene lost 8 bases, with 13 bases spanning the gap. The CDR3 has 13 residues.

This clone has just one count. In nucleotides, the CDR3 is TGTGCCAGCAGTTCCCATCTCGCGGCGCAGCATGGCTACACCTTC. Translated, it gives CASSSHLAAQHGYTF. V and J are TRBV28 and TRBJ1-2, with D unclear. V lost 4 bases and J lost 6, with 18 bases in between. Germline CDR1 is MDHEN and CDR2 is SYDVKM. CDR3 size: 15 residues.

About this clone itself: This CDR3 is also generated by other DNA sequences in the sample. The chain is built from TRBV5-1 and TRBJ2-7; D could derive from TRBD1 or TRBD2 (5 bases each). The CDR3 has 14 amino acids. Germline V gene data show CDR1 as SGHRS and CDR2 as YFSETQ. The germline V and J ends were trimmed by 4 bases and 0 bases, with 11 bases remaining between them. The CDR3 region is CASSLGTVSYEQYF. The CDR3 coding sequence is TGCGCCAGCAGCCTCGGGACGGTCTCCTACGAGCAGTACTTC.

Notes on this clone: One junction end does not reproduce the germline sequence, and a read error may be involved. The rearrangement joins TRBV6-5 to TRBJ1-1, with 7 bases that match TRBD1. Per the germline V gene, CDR1 is MNHEY and CDR2 is SVGAGI. The length of the CDR3 is 11 residues. The CDR3 sequence: CASTVRGEVFF. The CDR3 DNA follows: TGTGCCAGCACCGTCAGGGGGGAAGTTTTCTTT.

The chain uses TRBV10-3 and TRBJ1-2; 8 bases map to TRBD1. The CDR3 is 16 residues long. Losses at the gene ends were 5 bases for V and 5 bases for J; bases not matched to a gene: 13. Germline loops: CDR1 ENHRY, CDR2 SYGVKD. Written as DNA, the CDR3 is TGTGCCATCAGTTCGGGGAGGACAGGGCTGGATTATGGCTACACCTTC. This sequence encodes CAISSGRTGLDYGYTF.

This sequence joins TRBV5-1 and TRBJ2-2; the match to TRBD1 covers 10 bases. CDR1 is SGHRS and CDR2 is YFSETQ in the germline V gene. CDR3 length: 14 residues. J lost 7 bases, V lost 4 bases, and 4 bases had no gene match. Written as DNA, the CDR3 is TGCGCCAGCAGCCCCTGGACAGGGGGCGGGGAGCTGTTTTTT. It specifies CASSPWTGGGELFF.

This chain joins TRBV19 and TRBJ1-2; a possible D gene is TRBD1 (5 bases). Germline loops: CDR1 LNHDA, CDR2 SQIVND (reference sequence). The CDR3 consists of 14 residues. V was shortened by 3 bases and J by 4 bases, with 12 bases between the two germline ends. CDR3 loop: CASSMQGPLYGYTF. CDR3 coding DNA: TGTGCCAGTAGTATGCAGGGACCTCTCTATGGCTACACCTTC.

CDR3 coding DNA: TGTGCCAGCCTTCTGGAGGAGCAGTTCTTC. This translates into CASLLEEQFF. The gene calls are TRBV6-9 and TRBJ2-1, with no clear D. V lost 8 bases, J lost 10 bases, and 9 bases lay in between. This CDR3 is 10 amino acids long. Germline V gene sequence: CDR1 MNHGY, CDR2 SVAAGI.

This chain joins TRBV4-3 and TRBJ1-1; D is undetermined. The germline V gene encodes CDR1 LGHNA and CDR2 YSLEER. CDR3 length: 14 residues. Between the trimmed V and J ends, which lost 4 bases and 1 base, there was a span of 10 bases. The CDR3 here is CASSLDTGNTEAFF. The CDR3 DNA is TGCGCCAGCAGCCTGGATACTGGGAACACTGAAGCTTTCTTT.

The chain employs TRBV7-2 and TRBJ1-3, with no clear D. This CDR3 has 13 amino acids. The V end lost 4 bases, the J end lost 0 bases, and 4 bases lay between the germline ends. Germline assignment: CDR1 SGHTA and CDR2 FQGNSA. In DNA form, the CDR3 reads TGTGCCAGCAGCTCCTACTCTGGAAACACCATATATTTT. Protein: CASSSYSGNTIYF.

The V and J genes are TRBV6-6 and TRBJ1-2, with 7 nucleotides matching TRBD1. The CDR3 length is 13 residues. With V trimmed by 5 bases and J by 2 bases, 2 bases remained unmatched. Germline V gives CDR1 MNHNY, CDR2 SVGAGI (reference sequence). CDR3 in amino acids: CASSPGGNYGYTF. In DNA form, the CDR3 reads TGTGCCAGCAGTCCAGGGGGGAACTATGGCTACACCTTC.

V and J are TRBV13 and TRBJ1-1; 9 nucleotides align to TRBD1. The CDR3 spans 16 residues. Losses at the gene ends were 3 bases for V and 2 bases for J; bases not matched to a gene: 7. CDR1 and CDR2 from the germline V gene are PRHDT and FYEKMQ (reference sequence). Here the CDR3 DNA reads TGTGCCAGCAGCTTCCGGCCGGGACAGGGAAACACTGAAGCTTTCTTT. It codes for CASSFRPGQGNTEAFF. The full variable domain, its missing parts supplied by reference TRBV13 and TRBJ1-1, is AAGVIQSPRHLIKEKRETATLKCYPIPRHDTVYWYQQGPGQDPQFLISFYEKMQSDKGSIPDRFSAQQFSDYHSELNMSSLELGDSALYFCASSFRPGQGNTEAFFGQGTRLTVV.